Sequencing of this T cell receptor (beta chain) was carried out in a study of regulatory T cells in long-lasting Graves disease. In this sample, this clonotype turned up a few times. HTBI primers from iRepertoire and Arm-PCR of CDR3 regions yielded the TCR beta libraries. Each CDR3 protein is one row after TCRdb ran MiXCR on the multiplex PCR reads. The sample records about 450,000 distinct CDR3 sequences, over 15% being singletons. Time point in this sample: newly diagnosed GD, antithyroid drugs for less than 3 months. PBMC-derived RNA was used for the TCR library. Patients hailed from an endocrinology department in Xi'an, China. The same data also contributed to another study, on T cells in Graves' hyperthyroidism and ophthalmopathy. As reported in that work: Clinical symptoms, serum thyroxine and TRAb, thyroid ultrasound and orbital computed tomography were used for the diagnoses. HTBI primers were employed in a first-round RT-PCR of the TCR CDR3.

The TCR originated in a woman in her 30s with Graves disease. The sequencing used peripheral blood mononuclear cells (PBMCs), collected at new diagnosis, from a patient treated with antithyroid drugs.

The CDR3 sequence: CASSIDTSGSSSYNEQFF. The CDR3 bases are TGTGCCAGTAGTATAGATACTAGCGGGAGCAGCTCCTACAATGAGCAGTTCTTC. The chain recombines TRBV19 with TRBJ2-1, with 11 bases matching TRBD2. The V and J ends lost 0 bases and 0 bases, in that order; junction bases with no gene match: 4. Germline-derived CDR1 and CDR2 are LNHDA and SQIVND (reference sequence). CDR3 size: 18 residues.